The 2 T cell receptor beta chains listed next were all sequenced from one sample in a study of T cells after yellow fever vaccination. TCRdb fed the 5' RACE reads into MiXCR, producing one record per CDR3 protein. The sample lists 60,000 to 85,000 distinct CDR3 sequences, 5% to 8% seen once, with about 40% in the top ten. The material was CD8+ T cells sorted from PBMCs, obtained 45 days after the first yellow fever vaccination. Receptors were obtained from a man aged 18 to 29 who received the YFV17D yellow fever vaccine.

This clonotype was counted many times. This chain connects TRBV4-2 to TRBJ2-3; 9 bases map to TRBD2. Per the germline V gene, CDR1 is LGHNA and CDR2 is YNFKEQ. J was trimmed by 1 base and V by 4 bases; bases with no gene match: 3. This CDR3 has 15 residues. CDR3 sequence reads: CASSLVAGGTDTQYF. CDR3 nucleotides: TGTGCCAGCAGCCTTGTAGCGGGGGGCACAGATACGCAGTATTTT.

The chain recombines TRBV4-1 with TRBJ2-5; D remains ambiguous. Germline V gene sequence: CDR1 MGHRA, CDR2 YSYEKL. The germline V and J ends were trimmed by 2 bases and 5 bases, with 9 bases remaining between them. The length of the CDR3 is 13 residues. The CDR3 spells CASSQQFKETQYF. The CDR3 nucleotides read TGCGCCAGCAGCCAACAATTTAAGGAGACCCAGTACTTC.